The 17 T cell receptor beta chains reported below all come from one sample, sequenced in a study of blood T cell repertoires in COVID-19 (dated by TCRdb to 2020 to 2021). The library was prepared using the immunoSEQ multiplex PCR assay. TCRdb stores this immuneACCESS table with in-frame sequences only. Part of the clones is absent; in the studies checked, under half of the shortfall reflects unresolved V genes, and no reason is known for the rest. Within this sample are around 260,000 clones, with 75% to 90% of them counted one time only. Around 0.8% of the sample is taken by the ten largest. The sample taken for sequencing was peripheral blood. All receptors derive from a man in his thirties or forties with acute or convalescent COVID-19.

The CDR3, as DNA: TGTGCCAGCATGAGGGGACAGGGTATGAAAGCTTTCTTT. This sequence encodes CASMRGQGMKAFF. The rearrangement joins TRBV2 to TRBJ1-1; 9 bases fit TRBD1. The length of the CDR3 is 13 residues. Losses at the gene ends were 7 bases for V and 9 bases for J; bases not matched to a gene: 9. Germline V gene sequence: CDR1 SNHLY, CDR2 FYNNEI.

CDR3 in amino acids: CATRGLAGGEQYF. The DNA for the CDR3 is TGTGCCACTCGAGGACTAGCGGGAGGCGAGCAGTACTTC. The rearrangement joins TRBV15 to TRBJ2-7, with 14 bases that match TRBD2. Trimming removed 9 bases from V and 6 bases from J; junction bases left unmatched: 4. Per germline, CDR1 LNHNV and CDR2 YYDKDF (reference sequence). This CDR3 comprises 13 residues.

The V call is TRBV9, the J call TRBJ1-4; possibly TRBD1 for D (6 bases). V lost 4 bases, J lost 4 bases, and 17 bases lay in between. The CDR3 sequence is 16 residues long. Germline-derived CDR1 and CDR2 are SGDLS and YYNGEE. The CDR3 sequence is CASSPLGGQYNEKLFF. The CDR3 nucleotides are TGTGCCAGCAGCCCACTCGGAGGACAGTATAATGAAAAACTGTTTTTT.

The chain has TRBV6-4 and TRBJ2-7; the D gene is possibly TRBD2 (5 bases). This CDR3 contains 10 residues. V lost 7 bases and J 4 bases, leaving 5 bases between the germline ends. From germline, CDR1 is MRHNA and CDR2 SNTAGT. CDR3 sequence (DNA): TGTGCCAGCACGGGATACGAGCAGTACTTC. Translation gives CASTGYEQYF.

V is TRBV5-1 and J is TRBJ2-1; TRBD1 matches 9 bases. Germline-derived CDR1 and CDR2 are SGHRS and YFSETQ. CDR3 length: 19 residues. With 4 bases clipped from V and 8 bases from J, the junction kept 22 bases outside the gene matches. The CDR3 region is CASSPIGLSTGGPRDEQFF. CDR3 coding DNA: TGCGCCAGCAGCCCAATAGGTCTCAGCACAGGGGGCCCGAGGGATGAGCAGTTCTTC. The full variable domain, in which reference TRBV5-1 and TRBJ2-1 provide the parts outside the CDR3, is KAGVTQTPRYLIKTRGQQVTLSCSPISGHRSVSWYQQTPGQGLQFLFEYFSETQRNKGNFPGRFSGRQFSNSRSEMNVSTLELGDSALYLCASSPIGLSTGGPRDEQFFGPGTRLTVL.

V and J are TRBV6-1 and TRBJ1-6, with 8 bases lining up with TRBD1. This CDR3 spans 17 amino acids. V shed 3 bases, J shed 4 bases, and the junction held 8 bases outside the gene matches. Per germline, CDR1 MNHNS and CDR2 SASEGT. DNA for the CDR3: TGTGCCAGCAGTGACCGGGACAGGACACATTATAATTCACCCCTCCACTTT. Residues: CASSDRDRTHYNSPLHF.

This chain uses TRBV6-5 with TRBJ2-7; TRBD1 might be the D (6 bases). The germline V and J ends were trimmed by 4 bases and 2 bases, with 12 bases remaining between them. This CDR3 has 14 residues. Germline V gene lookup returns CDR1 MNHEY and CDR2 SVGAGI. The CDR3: CASSWRQVPYEQYF. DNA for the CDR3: TGTGCCAGCAGTTGGAGACAGGTGCCCTACGAGCAGTACTTC.

In nucleotides, the CDR3 is TGTGCCAGTAGCCTTAGGAGATCCTACGAGCAGTACTTC. Encoded protein: CASSLRRSYEQYF. This sequence joins TRBV19 and TRBJ2-7; D unresolved. The germline gives CDR1 LNHDA, CDR2 SQIVND (reference sequence). V was pared by 6 bases and J by 1 base, with 10 bases between. CDR3 size: 13 residues.

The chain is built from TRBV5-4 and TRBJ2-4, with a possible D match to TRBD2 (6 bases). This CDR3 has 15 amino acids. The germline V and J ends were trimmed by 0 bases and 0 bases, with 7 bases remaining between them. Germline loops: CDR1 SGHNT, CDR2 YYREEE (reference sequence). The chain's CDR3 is CASSLGGEAKNIQYF. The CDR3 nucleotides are TGTGCCAGCAGCTTGGGGGGGGAAGCCAAAAACATTCAGTACTTC.

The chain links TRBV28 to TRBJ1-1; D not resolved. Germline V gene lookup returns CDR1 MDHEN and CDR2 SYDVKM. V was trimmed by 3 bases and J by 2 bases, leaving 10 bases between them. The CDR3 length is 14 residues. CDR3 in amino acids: CASSLAAFNTEAFF. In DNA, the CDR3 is TGTGCCAGCAGTTTGGCCGCATTTAACACTGAAGCTTTCTTT.

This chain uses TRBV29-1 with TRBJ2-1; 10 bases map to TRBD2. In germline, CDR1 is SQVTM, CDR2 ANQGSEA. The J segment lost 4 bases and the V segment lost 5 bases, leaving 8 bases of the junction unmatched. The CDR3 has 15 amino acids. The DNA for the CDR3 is TGCAGCGTTAGATATAGCGGGAGGAGGTACAATGAGCAGTTCTTC. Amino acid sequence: CSVRYSGRRYNEQFF.

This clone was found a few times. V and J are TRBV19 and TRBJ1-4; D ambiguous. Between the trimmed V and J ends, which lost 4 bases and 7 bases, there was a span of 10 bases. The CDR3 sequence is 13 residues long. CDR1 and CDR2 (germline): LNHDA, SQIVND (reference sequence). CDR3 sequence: CASSSVQIEKLFF. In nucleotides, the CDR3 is TGTGCCAGTAGTAGTGTCCAGATTGAAAAACTGTTTTTT.

The CDR3 region is CASSEAFLRRGRNTEAFF. The DNA of the CDR3 is TGTGCCAGCAGTGAAGCGTTTCTTAGAAGGGGGCGGAACACTGAAGCTTTCTTT. The J gene is TRBJ1-1, the V gene TRBV6-1, with 7 bases identical to TRBD1. This CDR3 contains 18 residues. Trimming removed 0 bases from V and 1 base from J; junction bases left unmatched: 11. Germline V lookup: CDR1 MNHNS, CDR2 SASEGT.

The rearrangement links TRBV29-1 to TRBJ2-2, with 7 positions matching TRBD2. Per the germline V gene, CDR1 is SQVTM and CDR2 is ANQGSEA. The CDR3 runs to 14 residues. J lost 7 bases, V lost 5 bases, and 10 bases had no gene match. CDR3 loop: CSVRLAELFGELFF. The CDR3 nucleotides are TGCAGCGTTCGACTAGCCGAGTTGTTCGGGGAGCTGTTTTTT.

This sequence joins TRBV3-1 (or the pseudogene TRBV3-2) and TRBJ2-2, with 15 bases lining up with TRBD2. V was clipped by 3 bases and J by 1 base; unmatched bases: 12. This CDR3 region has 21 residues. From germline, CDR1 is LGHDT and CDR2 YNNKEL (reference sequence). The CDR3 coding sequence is TGTGCCAGCAGCCAGCCACCCCCGCCGGGACTAGCGGGAGGGAACACCGGGGAGCTGTTTTTT. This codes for CASSQPPPPGLAGGNTGELFF.

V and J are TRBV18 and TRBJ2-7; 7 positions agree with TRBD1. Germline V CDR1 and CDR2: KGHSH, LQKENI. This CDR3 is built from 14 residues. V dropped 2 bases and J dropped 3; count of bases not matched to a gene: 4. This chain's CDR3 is CASSPNPGGYEQYF. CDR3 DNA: TGTGCCAGCTCACCAAATCCAGGGGGCTACGAGCAGTACTTC.

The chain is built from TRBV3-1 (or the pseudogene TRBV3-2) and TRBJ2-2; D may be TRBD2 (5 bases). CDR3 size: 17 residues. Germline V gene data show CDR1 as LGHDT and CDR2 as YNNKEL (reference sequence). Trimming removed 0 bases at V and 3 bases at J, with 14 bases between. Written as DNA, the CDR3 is TGTGCCAGCAGCCAAGACAGGTCTAGCCTTTACACCGGGGAGCTGTTTTTT. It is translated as CASSQDRSSLYTGELFF.